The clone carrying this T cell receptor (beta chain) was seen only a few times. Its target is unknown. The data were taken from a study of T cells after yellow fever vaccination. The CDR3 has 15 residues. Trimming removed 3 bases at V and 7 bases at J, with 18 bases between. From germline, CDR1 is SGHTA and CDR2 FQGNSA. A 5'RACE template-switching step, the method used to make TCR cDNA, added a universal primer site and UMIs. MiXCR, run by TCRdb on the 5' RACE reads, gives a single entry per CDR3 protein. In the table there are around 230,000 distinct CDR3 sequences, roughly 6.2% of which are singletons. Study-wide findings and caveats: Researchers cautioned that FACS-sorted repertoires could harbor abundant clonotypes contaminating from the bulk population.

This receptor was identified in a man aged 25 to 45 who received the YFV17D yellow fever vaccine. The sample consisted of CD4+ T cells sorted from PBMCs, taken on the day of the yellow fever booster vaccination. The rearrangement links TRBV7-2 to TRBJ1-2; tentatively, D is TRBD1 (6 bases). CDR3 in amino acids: CASSLLYREGGGYTF. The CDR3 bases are TGTGCCAGCAGCTTGTTGTACAGGGAGGGCGGTGGCTACACCTTC.